Presented here are 10 T cell receptor beta chains from one specimen sequenced in a study of cytomegalovirus exposure and HLA in healthy donors listed by TCRdb under 2017. The method behind the library was the immunoSEQ multiplex PCR assay. For the multiplex PCR, a mixture combining 60 forward primers for TCR Vbeta segments and 13 reverse primers for TCR Jbeta segments was used. Entries here come from immuneACCESS through TCRdb and include only in-frame sequences with V and J called. Some clones fail to appear in such tables; in the studies checked, an unresolved V gene covers under half of the shortfall, and the cause of the remainder is unknown. For this sample, the table gives some 130,000 clones. The ten top clones hold approximately 1.6% of the sample. Sequences were obtained from PBMCs. The receptors stem from a woman aged 40 to 50 in good health and CMV-seropositive.

V gene TRBV10-1 combines with J gene TRBJ2-1; 10 nucleotides agree with TRBD2. CDR1 and CDR2 (germline): WNHNN, SYGVQD (reference sequence). The CDR3 has 17 amino acids. V lost 9 bases to trimming and J lost 0 bases; unmatched junction nucleotides: 11. CDR3 in amino acids: CASKAGGPSSSYNEQFF. CDR3 bases: TGCGCCAGTAAAGCGGGAGGGCCGAGCAGCTCCTACAATGAGCAGTTCTTC.

V usage is TRBV10-1 and J usage is TRBJ2-7; TRBD2 matches 10 bases. V was pared by 0 bases and J by 4 bases, with 0 bases of the junction left unmatched. This CDR3 contains 14 residues. Germline CDR1 and CDR2: WNHNN and SYGVQD (reference sequence). The CDR3 DNA follows: TGCGCCAGCAGTGAGTCGACTAGCGGGTACGAGCAGTACTTC. Protein sequence: CASSESTSGYEQYF.

This rearrangement joins TRBV5-1 to TRBJ2-1, with TRBD2 matching over 14 bases. The germline gives CDR1 SGHRS, CDR2 YFSETQ. V trimming: 1 base; J trimming: 12 bases; junction bases outside the gene matches: 9. CDR3 size: 16 residues. The DNA for the CDR3 is TGCGCCAGCAGCTTGACTATGGGACTAGCGGGAGATGGGCAGTTCTTC. Amino acid sequence: CASSLTMGLAGDGQFF.

The genes are TRBV28 and TRBJ1-1; TRBD1 agrees at 7 bases. The CDR3 is 13 residues long. The V and J ends lost 5 bases and 5 bases, in that order; junction bases with no gene match: 5. CDR1 is MDHEN, CDR2 SYDVKM, per germline. CDR3 in DNA: TGTGCCAGCAGTCCCACAGGGGAGACTGAAGCTTTCTTT. As protein: CASSPTGETEAFF. Supplemented by reference TRBV28 and TRBJ1-1, the full variable domain reads DVKVTQSSRYLVKRTGEKVFLECVQDMDHENMFWYRQDPGLGLRLIYFSYDVKMKEKGDIPEGYSVSREKKERFSLILESASTNQTSMYLCASSPTGETEAFFGQGTRLTVV.

The chain joins TRBV27 to TRBJ2-1; 7 nucleotides agree with TRBD2. V shed 2 bases, J shed 6 bases, and the junction held 10 bases outside the gene matches. In germline, CDR1 is MNHEY, CDR2 SMNVEV (reference sequence). CDR3 length: 16 amino acids. The CDR3 loop reads CASSLRREFPFNEQFF. The CDR3 bases are TGTGCCAGCAGTTTAAGGCGGGAGTTCCCTTTCAATGAGCAGTTCTTC.

The chain is built from TRBV6-1 and TRBJ1-5; 9 bases line up with TRBD1. Germline assignment: CDR1 MNHNS and CDR2 SASEGT. This CDR3 spans 15 amino acids. The V and J ends lost 6 bases and 6 bases, in that order; junction bases with no gene match: 9. The chain's CDR3 is CASSPGTGRGQPQHF. The CDR3 bases are TGTGCCAGCAGCCCCGGGACAGGGAGAGGTCAGCCCCAGCATTTT.

As for this clone: Here the CDR3 omits its conserved ending phenylalanine or tryptophan, so a read error is the likely source. Because the CDR3's place on the DNA is in doubt, the DNA is left out and the CDR3 is given as listed by TCRdb. The CDR3 protein is CASSLAGTSGSKV. V usage is TRBV5-4 and J usage is TRBJ2-4; TRBD2 reflects the table's D call only, with no check against the DNA. Looked up from germline, CDR1 is SGHNT and CDR2 is YYREEE (reference sequence). With termini counted, the CDR3 has 13 amino acids.

This chain links TRBV5-1 with TRBJ1-1; D ambiguous. Trimming stripped 0 bases from V and 3 bases from J, with 9 bases between. The germline gives CDR1 SGHRS, CDR2 YFSETQ. The CDR3 runs to 14 residues. The CDR3 sequence is CASSLAQVDTEAFF. The CDR3 bases are TGCGCCAGCAGCTTGGCGCAGGTGGACACTGAAGCTTTCTTT. The variable domain in full, with the rest retrieved from reference TRBV5-1 and TRBJ1-1, is KAGVTQTPRYLIKTRGQQVTLSCSPISGHRSVSWYQQTPGQGLQFLFEYFSETQRNKGNFPGRFSGRQFSNSRSEMNVSTLELGDSALYLCASSLAQVDTEAFFGQGTRLTVV.

The J gene is TRBJ1-3, the V gene TRBV27; TRBD1 might be the D (6 bases). V was cut by 5 bases and J by 4 bases, with 15 bases left in between. There are 15 residues in the CDR3. Per germline, CDR1 MNHEY and CDR2 SMNVEV (reference sequence). CDR3 nucleotide sequence: TGTGCCAGCAGTCCGCCCCCGGACAGCGGAAACACCATATATTTT. Encoded protein: CASSPPPDSGNTIYF.

The CDR3 nucleotides are TGTGCCAGCAGTCTACCATTTGGGACTAGTAGTACAGATACGCAGTATTTT. As protein: CASSLPFGTSSTDTQYF. The rearrangement links TRBV28 to TRBJ2-3; 8 positions match TRBD2. The CDR3 sequence is 17 residues long. V shed 5 bases, J shed 3 bases, and the junction held 13 bases outside the gene matches. Germline V gene data show CDR1 as MDHEN and CDR2 as SYDVKM. The entire variable domain, with the rest obtained from reference TRBV28 and TRBJ2-3, is as follows: DVKVTQSSRYLVKRTGEKVFLECVQDMDHENMFWYRQDPGLGLRLIYFSYDVKMKEKGDIPEGYSVSREKKERFSLILESASTNQTSMYLCASSLPFGTSSTDTQYFGPGTRLTVL.